The 9 T cell receptor beta chains below were found in one sample sequenced in a study of monozygotic twins with cystic fibrosis (dated by TCRdb to the early 2020s). Libraries were made using the immunoSEQ multiplex PCR assay. As stored in TCRdb, this immuneACCESS dataset retains in-frame rearrangements with V and J assigned. A fraction of the clones does not appear; measured against another copy, unresolved V genes explain less than half of the discrepancy, and the remainder lacks a known reason. A total of over 15,000 clones appear in this sample, about 97% of them only once. The top ten hold 1.5% to 2% of the sample. The sample was blood. These receptors all come from a woman in her twenties or thirties with cystic fibrosis.

The chain joins TRBV27 to TRBJ2-7; 9 bases agree with TRBD1. The CDR3 loop spans 14 amino acids. Germline CDR1 and CDR2: MNHEY and SMNVEV (reference sequence). Trimming took 3 bases from V and 1 from J; bases not matched to a gene: 1. CDR3 residues: CASSFGTGSYEQYF. Here the CDR3 DNA reads TGTGCCAGCAGTTTCGGGACAGGGTCCTACGAGCAGTACTTC.

The table lists this clone with a few counts. The chain couples TRBV5-1 to TRBJ1-2; 9 positions match TRBD1. J was trimmed by 8 bases and V by 0 bases; bases with no gene match: 5. The CDR3 length is 14 residues. From germline, CDR1 is SGHRS and CDR2 YFSETQ. CDR3 DNA sequence: TGCGCCAGCAGCTTGGGACAGGGGGTGATAGGCTACACCTTC. As protein: CASSLGQGVIGYTF.

This chain uses TRBV5-6 with TRBJ2-7; D may be TRBD1 (5 bases). Deletions cut 2 bases from V and 6 bases from J, with 18 bases between. CDR3 length: 15 amino acids. CDR1 SGHDT and CDR2 YYEEEE come from the germline V gene. CDR3 coding DNA: TGTGCCAGCAGCTTCTCTGCCAGCAGGGCCTTCGAGCAGTACTTC. This sequence encodes CASSFSASRAFEQYF.

V usage is TRBV2 and J usage is TRBJ2-2; tentative D call: TRBD2 (6 bases). The CDR3 length is 11 residues. Germline CDR1 SNHLY, CDR2 FYNNEI. V shed 10 bases and J shed 4 bases, with 7 bases lying between them. The CDR3 sequence: CAMGGTGELFF. The CDR3 bases are TGTGCCATGGGGGGCACCGGGGAGCTGTTTTTT.

This clone showed up just once. The V and J genes are TRBV5-8 and TRBJ1-5; no firm D call. CDR1 SGHTS and CDR2 YDEGEE come from the germline V gene. This CDR3 spans 17 amino acids. V gave up 0 bases and J gave up 4 bases, with 17 bases separating them. For the CDR3, the DNA is TGTGCCAGCAGCTTGGGGGTACCCGGGATTCCGAATCAGCCCCAGCATTTT. This sequence encodes CASSLGVPGIPNQPQHF.

This clone was seen just once. V gene TRBV5-1 combines with J gene TRBJ2-5; 11 nucleotides align to TRBD2. The V segment lost 2 bases and the J segment 1 base; nucleotides outside the gene matches: 4. The CDR3 runs to 16 residues. In germline, CDR1 is SGHRS, CDR2 YFSETQ. CDR3 sequence: CASSFLTSGAQETQYF. The CDR3 nucleotides read TGCGCCAGCAGCTTCCTGACTAGCGGGGCCCAAGAGACCCAGTACTTC.

This sequence joins TRBV7-9 and TRBJ2-7, with a possible D match to TRBD1 (5 bases). Between the trimmed V and J ends, which lost 5 bases and 3 bases, there was a span of 17 bases. The length of the CDR3 is 15 residues. CDR1 SEHNR and CDR2 FQNEAQ come from the germline V gene (reference sequence). The DNA for the CDR3 is TGTGCCAGCAGCCGGACCTACAGGACCGTCTACGAGCAGTACTTC. Protein product: CASSRTYRTVYEQYF. The full variable domain, with the rest looked up from reference TRBV7-9 and TRBJ2-7, is DTGVSQNPRHKITKRGQNVTFRCDPISEHNRLYWYRQTLGQGPEFLTYFQNEAQLEKSRLLSDRFSAERPKGSFSTLEIQRTEQGDSAMYLCASSRTYRTVYEQYFGPGTRLTVT.

This clone was detected once. V is TRBV2 and J is TRBJ2-7; D is possibly TRBD1 (6 bases). The length of the CDR3 is 16 residues. Trimming cost V 1 base and J 5 bases, with 18 bases left between them. Looked up from germline, CDR1 is SNHLY and CDR2 is FYNNEI. CDR3 in amino acids: CASSEGGSHRDDEQYF. As DNA, the CDR3 is TGTGCCAGCAGTGAAGGAGGAAGTCACAGGGACGACGAGCAGTACTTC.

CDR3 DNA: TGTGCCAGCAGCTTAGCAGTTCGGGGGGTCCACGAGCAGTACTTC. Encoded protein: CASSLAVRGVHEQYF. The chain carries TRBV11-2 and TRBJ2-7, with 7 bases identical to TRBD2. From germline, CDR1 is SGHAT and CDR2 FQNNGV. This CDR3 has 15 amino acids. The ends lost 1 base at V and 5 bases at J; junction bases unmatched: 8.